This is a list of T cell receptor beta chains from one sample in a study of blood T cell repertoires in COVID-19. Here immunoSEQ multiplex PCR was the method, and the copy in TCRdb shows in-frame clones only, minus some. Among under 150,000 clones listed, 84% were seen once. Sequencing used PBMCs or T cells enriched from blood (not recorded which). Every receptor here comes from a woman between 45 and 60 years old who had been exposed to COVID-19. Each CDR3 is given with its conserved first and last residue. Each record gives: J gene, V gene, clone size, D gene, CDR3 protein, CDR3 DNA. A D gene is named only where the DNA matches it firmly. Rows may omit the clone size; those that give it use once, few, many or a size class.

TRBJ2-3,TRBV5-1,NA,TRBD2,CASSLDPSGGTQYF,TGCGCCAGCAGCTTGGATCCTAGCGGGGGTACGCAGTATTTT
TRBJ1-6,TRBV7-2,NA,NA,CASSLVFDSPLHF,TGTGCCAGCAGCTTAGTATTTGATTCACCCCTCCACTTT
TRBJ1-5,TRBV7-6,NA,NA,CASSLDRDSNQPQHF,TGTGCCAGCAGCCTAGACAGAGATAGCAATCAGCCCCAGCATTTT
TRBJ1-1,TRBV27,once,NA,CASKTIKGPPFF,TGTGCCAGCAAAACTATAAAGGGGCCCCCTTTCTTT
TRBJ2-3,TRBV19,once,NA,CASSIIGQRTDTQYF,TGTGCCAGTAGTATTATCGGACAGAGGACAGATACGCAGTATTTT
TRBJ2-2,TRBV24-1,NA,TRBD2,CATSDLSGEGTGELFF,TGTGCCACCAGTGATTTGTCCGGGGAGGGCACCGGGGAGCTGTTTTTT
TRBJ1-6,TRBV5-6,few,NA,CASSSGVTYNSPLHF,TGTGCCAGCAGCTCGGGGGTTACCTATAATTCACCCCTCCACTTT
TRBJ2-1,TRBV19,NA,TRBD2,CASSVSFSGKEQFF,TGTGCCAGTAGTGTGTCCTTTAGCGGGAAAGAGCAGTTCTTC
TRBJ1-2,TRBV7-2,NA,NA,CASVEIGGVGYTF,TGTGCCAGCGTCGAAATCGGGGGAGTAGGCTACACCTTC
TRBJ2-5,TRBV5-5,NA,NA,CASSLNPTLQETQYF,TGTGCCAGCAGCTTGAATCCGACACTTCAAGAGACCCAGTACTTC
TRBJ2-5,TRBV4-1,NA,TRBD2,CASSQVSGGAEFGETQYF,TGCGCCAGCAGCCAAGTCAGCGGGGGGGCCGAATTCGGAGAGACCCAGTACTTC
TRBJ1-1,TRBV19,NA,NA,CASSIERGRQPQAFF,TGTGCCAGTAGTATAGAAAGGGGCCGGCAGCCTCAAGCTTTCTTT
TRBJ1-6,TRBV27,NA,TRBD1,CASSLPGQGLSPLHF,TGTGCCAGCAGTTTGCCCGGACAGGGTTTGTCACCCCTCCACTTT
TRBJ2-2,TRBV6-5,NA,NA,CASSYGTFNTGELFF,TGTGCCAGCAGTTACGGGACTTTTAACACCGGGGAGCTGTTTTTT
TRBJ2-5,TRBV6-5,NA,NA,CASSPSQGRRETQYF,TGTGCCAGCAGCCCGTCACAGGGGAGGCGAGAGACCCAGTACTTC
TRBJ2-2,TRBV6-5,many,NA,CASRKEYTGELFF,TGTGCCAGCAGAAAGGAGTACACCGGGGAGCTGTTTTTT
TRBJ1-4,TRBV2,NA,NA,CASRPNPVGANEKLFF,TGTGCCAGCAGGCCCAATCCAGTCGGGGCTAATGAAAAACTGTTTTTT